One sample yielded the 30 T cell receptor beta chains listed below, sequenced in a study of regulatory T cells in long-lasting Graves disease. Both iRepertoire HTBI primers and Arm-PCR of CDR3 regions were used to build the TCR beta libraries. TCRdb fed the multiplex PCR reads into MiXCR, producing one record per CDR3 protein. This sample carries 580,000 or so distinct CDR3 sequences, about 16% of them seen once, and the ten largest clones take around 11%. Time point defined: newly diagnosed GD, antithyroid drugs for less than 3 months. Extracted RNA from PBMCs served as the source of the TCR library. The same data also went into a second study, on T cells in Graves' hyperthyroidism and ophthalmopathy.

The source was peripheral blood mononuclear cells (PBMCs), collected at new diagnosis, from a patient treated with antithyroid drugs. Source of these receptors: a man younger than 35 with Graves disease.

This clonotype was detected ten times or more. This chain connects TRBV10-3 to TRBJ1-1, with D tentatively TRBD1 (5 bases). The CDR3 consists of 13 residues. Germline V gene data show CDR1 as ENHRY and CDR2 as SYGVKD. V was clipped by 7 bases and J by 5 bases, with 14 bases between them. CDR3 sequence: CAIKTVELTEAFF. CDR3 nucleotide sequence: TGTGCCATCAAGACAGTAGAGCTTACTGAAGCTTTCTTT.

Many counts were recorded for this clonotype. This chain connects TRBV6-1 to TRBJ1-1; unclear D gene. The CDR3 runs to 12 residues. Trimming took off 6 bases at V and 8 bases at J, with 13 bases between the two ends. Per germline, CDR1 MNHNS and CDR2 SASEGT. The CDR3 spells CASRPFGSEAFF. DNA of the CDR3: TGTGCCAGCAGACCGTTTGGGTCCGAAGCTTTCTTT.

V is TRBV5-1 and J is TRBJ2-1; tentatively, D is TRBD1 (6 bases). CDR3 length: 15 residues. The germline V gene encodes CDR1 SGHRS and CDR2 YFSETQ. Trimming left V 0 bases short and J 4 bases short, with 11 bases between. The DNA of the CDR3 is TGCGCCAGCAGCTTGGCGGACAGTCTATACAATGAGCAGTTCTTC. Translation gives CASSLADSLYNEQFF.

This clonotype was detected a few times. The gene calls are TRBV15 and TRBJ2-7, with TRBD1 identical over 7 bases. The CDR3 is made up of 15 amino acids. V was clipped by 3 bases and J by 3 bases; unmatched bases: 8. CDR1 LNHNV and CDR2 YYDKDF come from the germline V gene (reference sequence). The DNA of the CDR3 is TGTGCCACCAGCAGGGGGGACAGCACATTCTACGAGCAGTACTTC. Translating it yields CATSRGDSTFYEQYF.

Concerning this clonotype itself: A much larger clone is a single base away; this may be a read error. Since the CDR3 does not end with the conserved phenylalanine or tryptophan, this likely comes from a read error. V usage is TRBV30 and J usage is TRBJ2-7; TRBD2 aligns across 11 bases. Germline values: CDR1 GTSNPN, CDR2 SVGIG (reference sequence). CDR3 length: 14 amino acids. The CDR3 sequence: CACSGLAGSYEQYL. The CDR3 region has the DNA TGTGCCTGCAGTGGACTAGCGGGTTCCTACGAGCAGTACCTC.

This clonotype was counted a few times. At one end the junction does not follow the germline gene, possibly because of a read error. V and J are TRBV5-1 and TRBJ2-7; 9 positions match TRBD1. This CDR3 contains 14 residues. Germline-derived CDR1 and CDR2 are SGHRS and YFSETQ. The CDR3 sequence is CAGSLTGGSYEQYF. The CDR3, as DNA: TGCGCCGGCAGCTTGACAGGGGGGTCCTACGAGCAGTACTTC.

The chain combines TRBV20-1 with TRBJ2-1; TRBD2 aligns across 13 bases. This CDR3 comprises 15 residues. Germline-derived CDR1 and CDR2 are DFQATT and SNEGSKA (reference sequence). The V gene end was trimmed by 4 bases and the J gene end by 6 bases; junction bases not matched to a gene: 6. CDR3: CSAITGTSGVNEQFF. DNA of the CDR3: TGCAGTGCTATTACCGGGACTAGCGGGGTCAATGAGCAGTTCTTC.

This clonotype was counted many times. The V gene is TRBV2, the J gene TRBJ1-1; 8 bases line up with TRBD1. The CDR3 totals 14 residues. The junction had 4 bases not matched to a gene; V was cut back by 6 bases and J by 1 base. Germline V lookup: CDR1 SNHLY, CDR2 FYNNEI. CDR3 in DNA: TGTGCCAGCAGCAAAGGACAGGGGAACACTGAAGCTTTCTTT. It is translated as CASSKGQGNTEAFF. Filled out from reference TRBV2 and TRBJ1-1, the complete variable domain reads EPEVTQTPSHQVTQMGQEVILRCVPISNHLYFYWYRQILGQKVEFLVSFYNNEISEKSEIFDDQFSVERPDGSNFTLKIRSTKLEDSAMYFCASSKGQGNTEAFFGQGTRLTVV.

This rearrangement joins TRBV3-1 to TRBJ2-7; the D gene is possibly TRBD2 (5 bases). From germline, CDR1 is LGHDT and CDR2 YNNKEL (reference sequence). The V end was cut by 0 bases, the J end by 6 bases, with 9 bases between. This CDR3 spans 13 amino acids. The CDR3, as DNA: TGTGCCAGCAGCCAAGAGAGGGTGAGCGAGCAGTACTTC. This encodes CASSQERVSEQYF.

This clonotype was counted at least ten times. This sequence joins TRBV2 and TRBJ2-7, with a tentative D call TRBD1 (6 bases). V was pared by 5 bases and J by 3 bases, with 17 bases between. Germline V gene data show CDR1 as SNHLY and CDR2 as FYNNEI. This CDR3 contains 15 residues. The CDR3 reads CASSSESGASYEQYF. Written as DNA, the CDR3 is TGTGCCAGCAGTAGCGAATCAGGGGCTAGCTACGAGCAGTACTTC.

The sample holds a few counts of this clonotype. V usage is TRBV6-1 and J usage is TRBJ2-3; 10 bases agree with TRBD2. CDR3 length: 16 residues. V gave up 2 bases and J gave up 5 bases; unmatched junction bases: 7. Germline loops: CDR1 MNHNS, CDR2 SASEGT. Here the CDR3 reads CASSESRLAGEDTQYF. CDR3 DNA sequence: TGTGCCAGCAGTGAATCTCGACTAGCGGGTGAAGATACGCAGTATTTT.

Points on this clonotype: Being one base from a much bigger clone, this may be a read error. The chain is built from TRBV28 and TRBJ1-4; 7 nucleotides align to TRBD1. Trimming at V came to 6 bases and at J to 5 bases, leaving 9 bases not matched to a gene. The CDR3 totals 15 residues. Per the germline V gene, CDR1 is MDHEN and CDR2 is SYDVKM. CDR3 residues: CASSRGQSSNEKLFF. The CDR3 bases are TGTGCCAGCAGCCGGGGACAGTCTTCCAATGAAAAACTGTTTTTT.

The chain is built from TRBV28 and TRBJ2-2; D tentatively reads TRBD1 or TRBD2 (5 bases each). The length of the CDR3 is 16 residues. Germline CDR1 is MDHEN and CDR2 is SYDVKM. V lost 6 bases to trimming and J lost 1 base, with 15 bases between them. The DNA of the CDR3 is TGTGCCAGCAGCCGCTGGGGGAGAAGGAACACCGGGGAGCTGTTTTTT. Amino acids: CASSRWGRRNTGELFF.

The V and J genes are TRBV28 and TRBJ2-2, with 10 bases matching TRBD2. Germline CDR1 MDHEN, CDR2 SYDVKM. The junction had 9 bases not matched to a gene; V was cut back by 1 base and J by 10 bases. The CDR3 loop spans 16 amino acids. This CDR3 is CASSLFSGRMVEELFF. CDR3 nucleotide sequence: TGTGCCAGCAGTTTATTTAGCGGGAGGATGGTCGAGGAGCTGTTTTTT.

This clonotype was counted ten times or more. The chain carries TRBV7-9 and TRBJ2-7, with 7 bases matching TRBD1. The ends lost 4 bases at V and 3 bases at J; junction bases unmatched: 3. Per the germline V gene, CDR1 is SEHNR and CDR2 is FQNEAQ (reference sequence). The CDR3 length is 13 residues. The CDR3 here is CASSWDSDYEQYF. The DNA for the CDR3 is TGTGCCAGCAGCTGGGACAGTGACTACGAGCAGTACTTC.

This clonotype was seen repeatedly, ten times or more. This chain joins TRBV12-5 and TRBJ1-2; the match to TRBD1 covers 7 bases. The J segment lost 3 bases and the V segment lost 6 bases, leaving 10 bases of the junction unmatched. The CDR3 sequence is 15 residues long. Germline CDR1 and CDR2: LGHNT and FRNRAP. The CDR3 DNA reads TGTGCTAGTGGCCCAAACAGGGGATTGGACTATGGCTACACCTTC. Residues: CASGPNRGLDYGYTF.

This clonotype was counted ten times or more. The gene calls are TRBV30 and TRBJ2-1; perhaps TRBD2 as D (6 bases). The germline gives CDR1 GTSNPN, CDR2 SVGIG (reference sequence). The CDR3 contains 18 residues. The V end lost 1 base, the J end lost 0 bases, and 19 bases lay between the germline ends. The chain's CDR3 is CAWSGLAIGLSSYNEQFF. The CDR3 DNA reads as TGTGCCTGGAGTGGGCTAGCGATTGGACTAAGCTCCTACAATGAGCAGTTCTTC.

There are many counts of this clonotype. This chain joins TRBV11-2 and TRBJ2-7; 9 nucleotides line up with TRBD1. The CDR3 spans 15 residues. Trimming took 3 bases from V and 2 from J; bases not matched to a gene: 5. The germline V gene has CDR1 SGHAT and CDR2 FQNNGV. The CDR3 spells CASSLGHRGPYEQYF. The CDR3 DNA reads as TGTGCCAGCAGCTTGGGACACAGGGGGCCCTACGAGCAGTACTTC.

The sample holds many counts of this clonotype. The chain's CDR3 is CASRPPLAGRTEQYF. The CDR3 nucleotides are TGTGCCAGCCGCCCCCCCCTAGCGGGGAGGACCGAGCAGTACTTC. The V gene is TRBV2, the J gene TRBJ2-7; 9 bases agree with TRBD2. The CDR3 runs 15 residues. The germline V gene encodes CDR1 SNHLY and CDR2 FYNNEI. The ends lost 8 bases at V and 6 bases at J; junction bases unmatched: 14.

The chain uses TRBV11-2 and TRBJ2-7, with D uncertain. From germline, CDR1 is SGHAT and CDR2 FQNNGV. The germline V and J ends were trimmed by 3 bases and 5 bases, with 8 bases remaining between them. The CDR3 length is 12 residues. CDR3 bases: TGTGCCAGCAGCTTTGGTGGGAACGAGCAGTACTTC. Its protein is CASSFGGNEQYF.

This clonotype was detected ten times or more. J is TRBJ1-1 and V is TRBV6-1; 7 bases agree with TRBD1. This CDR3 spans 18 amino acids. Germline lookup yields CDR1 MNHNS and CDR2 SASEGT. Germline trimming cut 5 bases from V and 10 bases from J; bases unmatched to any gene: 25. CDR3 residues: CASSPPGSRGGDGLVAFF. For the CDR3, the DNA is TGTGCCAGCAGTCCTCCTGGGTCCCGAGGGGGCGATGGTCTGGTAGCTTTCTTT.

In this sample, this clonotype turned up a few times. One junction end does not reproduce the germline sequence, and a read error may be involved. The V gene is TRBV7-7, the J gene TRBJ2-3; 7 positions agree with TRBD2. Germline values: CDR1 SSHAT, CDR2 FNYEAQ (reference sequence). The CDR3 length is 15 residues. This chain's CDR3 is CASSPGLNGGDTQYF. The CDR3 region has the DNA TGTGCTAGCAGCCCTGGACTGAACGGGGGGGATACGCAGTATTTT.

This clonotype was picked up many times. The J gene is TRBJ2-5, the V gene TRBV20-1, with D perhaps matching TRBD2 (7 bases). This CDR3 contains 12 residues. Germline loops: CDR1 DFQATT, CDR2 SNEGSKA (reference sequence). V was shortened by 6 bases and J by 9 bases, with 17 bases between the two germline ends. The CDR3 nucleotides are TGCAGTGCGGACCGAGGGGGGGCGGCCCAGTACTTC. Protein: CSADRGGAAQYF.

This clonotype was recorded at least ten times. The chain combines TRBV7-3 with TRBJ1-1; D is possibly TRBD1 (5 bases). The CDR3 length is 13 residues. V gave up 1 base and J gave up 6 bases, with 9 bases separating them. Germline CDR1 reads SGHTA; CDR2 reads FQGTGA. CDR3 sequence (DNA): TGTGCCAGCAGCTTAATAGGGGAGCCTGAAGCTTTCTTT. Translated, it gives CASSLIGEPEAFF.

Ten or more counts support this clonotype. The chain employs TRBV20-1 and TRBJ1-4; D uncertain. Trimming took off 1 base at V and 3 bases at J, with 9 bases between the two ends. CDR1 and CDR2 from the germline V gene are DFQATT and SNEGSKA (reference sequence). The CDR3 is made up of 14 amino acids. This CDR3 is CSARVLGSNEKLFF. CDR3 in DNA: TGCAGTGCTAGAGTACTGGGCTCTAATGAAAAACTGTTTTTT.

The table lists this clonotype with a few counts. The chain couples TRBV18 to TRBJ2-2; tentative D call: TRBD1 (6 bases). This CDR3 is 15 amino acids long. V shed 5 bases and J shed 4 bases, with 14 bases lying between them. Germline-derived CDR1 and CDR2 are KGHSH and LQKENI. CDR3 sequence reads: CASSRPGHSTGELFF. CDR3 nucleotide sequence: TGTGCCAGCTCAAGGCCGGGACACTCCACCGGGGAGCTGTTTTTT.

This clonotype has a count of ten or more. V usage is TRBV10-2 and J usage is TRBJ2-7; D is possibly TRBD1 (5 bases). CDR3 size: 11 residues. V was cut by 6 bases and J by 2 bases, with 5 bases left in between. CDR1 and CDR2 from the germline V gene are WSHSY and SAAADI. DNA of the CDR3: TGCGCCAGCAGAGGGGCCTACGAGCAGTACTTC. Protein sequence: CASRGAYEQYF.

This clonotype was counted between two and nine times. This chain links TRBV5-1 with TRBJ2-3; D might be TRBD2 (6 bases). The CDR3 is 15 residues long. V was clipped by 6 bases and J by 4 bases, with 18 bases between them. Per germline, CDR1 SGHRS and CDR2 YFSETQ. The CDR3 DNA follows: TGCGCCAGCACCCCCTTCGGGGGAAGTGCAGATACGCAGTATTTT. Protein sequence: CASTPFGGSADTQYF.

The chain joins TRBV5-1 to TRBJ1-1; 8 bases are shared with TRBD1. This CDR3 contains 16 residues. Germline-derived CDR1 and CDR2 are SGHRS and YFSETQ. Trimming at V came to 2 bases and at J to 3 bases, leaving 9 bases not matched to a gene. CDR3 in DNA: TGCGCCAGCAGCTTCCGGGACAGGCGCCCTGACACTGAAGCTTTCTTT. Its protein product is CASSFRDRRPDTEAFF.

The chain is built from TRBV29-1 and TRBJ1-4; D unresolved. The CDR3 contains 11 residues. Germline CDR1 SQVTM, CDR2 ANQGSEA. Trimming took 6 bases from V and 5 from J, leaving 7 bases between them. DNA of the CDR3: TGCAGCGTCGACCTCAATGAAAAACTGTTTTTT. It encodes CSVDLNEKLFF.